Each of the 4 T cell receptor beta chains below was sequenced from the same sample in a study of T cell clonality in common variable immunodeficiency (dated by TCRdb to about 2015). Preparation of the library involved the immunoSEQ multiplex PCR assay. TCRdb provides this immuneACCESS table in a form limited to in-frame rearrangements. Some clones are lacking; in checked studies, under half of them reflect an unresolved V gene, and why the rest are absent is not known. For this sample, about 52,000 clones are listed, none of them singletons. The ten largest make up just over 2% of the sample. Sequences were obtained from peripheral blood mononuclear cells. All receptors come from a person aged 18 to 75 in good health.

A few counts support this clone. The read is 3 residues too short to cover the CDR3 end, so that end is filled in from the germline J gene. V gene TRBV6-4 combines with J gene TRBJ2-5; TRBD2 aligns across 10 bases. Looked up from germline, CDR1 is MRHNA and CDR2 is SNTAGT. CDR3 size: 16 residues. The CDR3 DNA, read in part, is TGTGCCAGCAGTGTTAGGCTAGCGGGGGAACTGGAAACC. Amino acid sequence: CASSVRLAGELET. In full, the CDR3 is CASSVRLAGELETQYF.

At least ten counts were recorded for this clone. The CDR3 is cut off 3 residues early in the read; its end comes from the germline J gene. V gene TRBV2 combines with J gene TRBJ1-2; TRBD1 agrees at 8 bases. With 2 bases clipped from V and 7 bases from J, the junction kept 9 bases outside the gene matches. CDR1 is SNHLY and CDR2 is FYNNEI in the germline V gene. CDR3 length: 15 residues. Incomplete CDR3 DNA: TGTGCCAGCAGTGAACAGAGTGGACAGGGTGGTGGC. Translated, it gives CASSEQSGQGGG. The full CDR3 reads CASSEQSGQGGGYTF.

This clone has only a few counts. The read ends 3 residues early relative to the CDR3; the germline J gene fills the gap. The chain links TRBV7-9 to TRBJ1-5; 7 positions agree with TRBD1. The V segment lost 5 bases and the J segment 5 bases; nucleotides outside the gene matches: 9. Germline loops: CDR1 SEHNR, CDR2 FQNEAQ (reference sequence). This CDR3 is 15 amino acids long. The chain's CDR3 is CASSRGTVMDQPQHF. The covered CDR3 bases are TGTGCCAGCAGCCGCGGGACAGTGATGGATCAGCCC.

This clone was counted at least ten times. With the read ending 3 residues before the CDR3 end, the germline J gene is used to fill in that end. This sequence joins TRBV28 and TRBJ2-7; 9 bases are shared with TRBD2. This CDR3 spans 15 amino acids. The J segment lost 2 bases and the V segment lost 5 bases, leaving 7 bases of the junction unmatched. Germline CDR1 reads MDHEN; CDR2 reads SYDVKM. The part of the CDR3 DNA that was read is TGTGCCAGCAGTGACTTTCTAGCGGGGACCTACGAG. This gives the protein CASSDFLAGTYE. The CDR3 in full is CASSDFLAGTYEQYF.